This TCR beta chain was sequenced during a study of T cell responses to AZD1222 COVID-19 vaccine. Broader study findings: Only six or seven AZD1222 recipients tested seropositive at baseline.

The method was immunoSEQ multiplex PCR; TCRdb's version includes in-frame clones alone and lacks a portion of them. Of 50,000 to 65,000 clones in the sample, 65% to 85% were seen once. The V gene lost 2 bases and the J gene lost 5 bases, with 9 bases spanning the gap. The CDR3 spans 14 residues. From germline, CDR1 is MNHNY and CDR2 SVGAGI (reference sequence). Pooling was applied to second doses at about 4 or about 12 weeks. In the case of this clone: The antigen remains undetermined.

This sequence was found in an adult who received the AZD1222 COVID-19 vaccine. This chain connects TRBV6-6 to TRBJ1-4, with unresolved D. The sample was peripheral blood, taken 28 days after the second AZD1222 dose. CDR3 DNA sequence: TGTGCCAGCAGTTACCCTGATCCCAATGAAAAACTGTTTTTT. Translation gives CASSYPDPNEKLFF.